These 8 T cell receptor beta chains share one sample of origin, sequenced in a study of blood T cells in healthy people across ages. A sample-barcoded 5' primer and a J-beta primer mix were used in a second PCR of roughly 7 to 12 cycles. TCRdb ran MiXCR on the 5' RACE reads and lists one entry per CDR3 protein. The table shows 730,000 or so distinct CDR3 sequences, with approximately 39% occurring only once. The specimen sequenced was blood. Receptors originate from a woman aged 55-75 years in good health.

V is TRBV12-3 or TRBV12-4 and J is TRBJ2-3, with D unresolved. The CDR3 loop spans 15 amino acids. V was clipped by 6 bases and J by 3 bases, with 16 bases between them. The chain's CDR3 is CASSPLAERTDTQYF. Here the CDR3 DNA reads TGTGCCAGCAGCCCATTGGCGGAGAGGACAGATACGCAGTATTTT.

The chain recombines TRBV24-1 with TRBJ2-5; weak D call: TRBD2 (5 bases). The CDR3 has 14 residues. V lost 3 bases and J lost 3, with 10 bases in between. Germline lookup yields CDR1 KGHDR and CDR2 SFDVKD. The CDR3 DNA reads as TGTGCCACCAGTGATACTAGACCGAAAGAGACCCAGTACTTC. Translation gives CATSDTRPKETQYF.

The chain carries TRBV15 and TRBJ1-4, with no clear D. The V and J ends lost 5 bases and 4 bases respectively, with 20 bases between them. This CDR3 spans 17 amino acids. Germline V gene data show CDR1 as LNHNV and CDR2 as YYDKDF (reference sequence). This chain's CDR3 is CATSPSYGQYDNEKLFF. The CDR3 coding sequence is TGTGCCACCAGCCCGTCCTACGGGCAGTATGATAATGAAAAACTGTTTTTT.

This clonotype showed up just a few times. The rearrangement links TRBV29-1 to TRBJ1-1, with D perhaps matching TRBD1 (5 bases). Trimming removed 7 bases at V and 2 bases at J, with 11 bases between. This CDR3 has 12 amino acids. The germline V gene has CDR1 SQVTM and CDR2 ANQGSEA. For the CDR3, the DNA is TGCAGCGGGGGCGGGGTAAACACTGAAGCTTTCTTT. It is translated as CSGGGVNTEAFF.

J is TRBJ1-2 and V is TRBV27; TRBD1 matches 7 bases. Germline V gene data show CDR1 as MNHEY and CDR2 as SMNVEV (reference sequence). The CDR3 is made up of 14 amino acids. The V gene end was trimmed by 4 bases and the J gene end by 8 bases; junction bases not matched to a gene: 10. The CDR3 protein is CASSSPTGAGGYTF. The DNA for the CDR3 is TGTGCCAGCAGTTCTCCAACAGGGGCTGGCGGCTACACCTTC.

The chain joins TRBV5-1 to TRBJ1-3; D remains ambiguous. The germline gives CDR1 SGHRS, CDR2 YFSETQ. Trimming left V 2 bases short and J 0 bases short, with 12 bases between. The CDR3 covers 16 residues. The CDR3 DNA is TGCGCCAGCAGCTTAAATACCCCAGACTCTGGAAACACCATATATTTT. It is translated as CASSLNTPDSGNTIYF.

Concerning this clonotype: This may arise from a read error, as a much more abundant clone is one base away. The CDR3 here is CSAPIEGLGVRGEQFF. CDR3 in DNA: TGCAGTGCGCCGATTGAGGGACTAGGGGTTAGAGGCGAGCAGTTCTTC. The J gene is TRBJ2-1, the V gene TRBV20-1; 8 nucleotides match TRBD2. Germline loops: CDR1 DFQATT, CDR2 SNEGSKA (reference sequence). The CDR3 runs 16 residues. V lost 6 bases and J lost 10; bases outside the gene matches: 20.

The CDR3 here is CASSSLEGLTTDTQYF. The CDR3 DNA reads as TGTGCCAGCAGTTCTCTAGAGGGACTAACAACAGATACGCAGTATTTT. The V gene is TRBV27, the J gene TRBJ2-3, with TRBD2 identical over 7 bases. This CDR3 contains 16 residues. Losses at the gene ends were 4 bases for V and 3 bases for J; bases not matched to a gene: 10. Germline CDR1 is MNHEY and CDR2 is SMNVEV (reference sequence).